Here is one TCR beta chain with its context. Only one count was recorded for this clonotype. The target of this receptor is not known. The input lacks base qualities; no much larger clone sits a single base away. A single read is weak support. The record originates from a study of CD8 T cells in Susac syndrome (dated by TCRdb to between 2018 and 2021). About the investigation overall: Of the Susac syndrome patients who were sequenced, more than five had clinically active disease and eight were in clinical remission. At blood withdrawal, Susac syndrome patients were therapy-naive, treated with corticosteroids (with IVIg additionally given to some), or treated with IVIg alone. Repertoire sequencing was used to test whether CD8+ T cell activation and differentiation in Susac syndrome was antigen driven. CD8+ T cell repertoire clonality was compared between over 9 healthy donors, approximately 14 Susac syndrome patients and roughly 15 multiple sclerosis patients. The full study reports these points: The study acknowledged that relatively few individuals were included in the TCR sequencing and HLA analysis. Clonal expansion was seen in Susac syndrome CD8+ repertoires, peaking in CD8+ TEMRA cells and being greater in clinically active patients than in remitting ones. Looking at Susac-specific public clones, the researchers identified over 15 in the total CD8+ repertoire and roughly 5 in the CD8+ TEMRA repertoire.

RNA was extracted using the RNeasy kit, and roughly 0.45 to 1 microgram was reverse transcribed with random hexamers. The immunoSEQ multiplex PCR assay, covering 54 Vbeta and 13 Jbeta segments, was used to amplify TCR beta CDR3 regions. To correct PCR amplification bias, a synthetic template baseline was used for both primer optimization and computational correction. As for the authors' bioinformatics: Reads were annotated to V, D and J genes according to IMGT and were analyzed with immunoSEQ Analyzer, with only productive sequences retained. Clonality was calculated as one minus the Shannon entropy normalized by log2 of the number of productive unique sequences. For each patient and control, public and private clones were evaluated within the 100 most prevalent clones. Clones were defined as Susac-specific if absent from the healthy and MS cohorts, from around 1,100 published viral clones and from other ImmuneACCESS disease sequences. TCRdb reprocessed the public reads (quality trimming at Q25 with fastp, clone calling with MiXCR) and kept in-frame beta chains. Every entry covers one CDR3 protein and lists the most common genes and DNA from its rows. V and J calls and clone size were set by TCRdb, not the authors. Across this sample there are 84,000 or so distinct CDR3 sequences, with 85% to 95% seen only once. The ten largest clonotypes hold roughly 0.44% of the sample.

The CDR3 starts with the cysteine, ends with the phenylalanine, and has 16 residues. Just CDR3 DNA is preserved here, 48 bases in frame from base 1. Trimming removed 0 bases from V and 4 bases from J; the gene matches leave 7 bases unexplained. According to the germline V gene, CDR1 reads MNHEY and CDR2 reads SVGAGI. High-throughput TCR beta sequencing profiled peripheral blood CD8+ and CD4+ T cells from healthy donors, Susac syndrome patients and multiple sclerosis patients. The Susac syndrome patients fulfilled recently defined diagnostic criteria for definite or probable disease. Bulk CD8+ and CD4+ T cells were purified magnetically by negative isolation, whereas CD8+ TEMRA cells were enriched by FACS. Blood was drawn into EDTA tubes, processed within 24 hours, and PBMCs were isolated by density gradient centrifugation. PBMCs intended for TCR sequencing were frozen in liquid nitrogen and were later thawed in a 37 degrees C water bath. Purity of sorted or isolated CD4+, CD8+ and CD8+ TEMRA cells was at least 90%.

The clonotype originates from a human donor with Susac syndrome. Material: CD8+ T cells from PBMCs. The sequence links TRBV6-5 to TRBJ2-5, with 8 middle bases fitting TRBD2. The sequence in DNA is TGTGCCAGCAGTTACTCGGCCGGGAGGGCCTCAGAGACCCAGTACTTC. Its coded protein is CASSYSAGRASETQYF.